This TCR beta chain was sequenced in a study of CXCR4 blockade with PD-1 therapy in pancreatic cancer. Clones were sequenced by immunoSEQ multiplex PCR, and TCRdb holds only the in-frame ones, with some missing. The table lists about 2,000 clones, around 55% of them singletons. CDR3 length: 13 amino acids. V shed 6 bases and J 13 bases; nucleotides not matched to a gene: 8. Germline V gives CDR1 MNHGY, CDR2 SAAAGT. The V gene is TRBV6-8, the J gene TRBJ1-6; 8 bases agree with TRBD1. Sequenced sample: tumor tissue. This sequence originates from a human donor with pancreatic ductal adenocarcinoma. The CDR3 DNA reads TGTGCCAGCAGGGCAGGGGGCCTGCCTCCCCTCCACTTT. Protein product: CASRAGGLPPLHF.